This T cell receptor beta chain was documented in a study of blood T cells in healthy people across ages. Then a second PCR, running roughly 7 to 11 cycles, was carried out with a sample-barcoded 5' primer and a J-beta primer mix. Via MiXCR, TCRdb re-called the 5' RACE reads, giving one row per CDR3 protein. Among approximately 770,000 distinct CDR3 sequences listed, roughly 64% were seen once. Findings of the study overall: Those diversity estimates obtained from one million T cells were thought to be underestimates.

This clonotype was counted between two and nine times. The antigen remains undetermined. V shed 2 bases, J shed 4 bases, and the junction held 7 bases outside the gene matches. This CDR3 comprises 14 residues. Germline lookup yields CDR1 DFQATT and CDR2 SNEGSKA (reference sequence). The chain has TRBV20-1 and TRBJ1-2, with TRBD1 identical over 7 bases. This receptor was obtained from a man younger than 40 in good health. Sample: blood. The CDR3 sequence is CSARSRQGIYGYTF. The CDR3 DNA is TGCAGTGCTAGATCCCGACAGGGCATCTATGGCTACACCTTC.